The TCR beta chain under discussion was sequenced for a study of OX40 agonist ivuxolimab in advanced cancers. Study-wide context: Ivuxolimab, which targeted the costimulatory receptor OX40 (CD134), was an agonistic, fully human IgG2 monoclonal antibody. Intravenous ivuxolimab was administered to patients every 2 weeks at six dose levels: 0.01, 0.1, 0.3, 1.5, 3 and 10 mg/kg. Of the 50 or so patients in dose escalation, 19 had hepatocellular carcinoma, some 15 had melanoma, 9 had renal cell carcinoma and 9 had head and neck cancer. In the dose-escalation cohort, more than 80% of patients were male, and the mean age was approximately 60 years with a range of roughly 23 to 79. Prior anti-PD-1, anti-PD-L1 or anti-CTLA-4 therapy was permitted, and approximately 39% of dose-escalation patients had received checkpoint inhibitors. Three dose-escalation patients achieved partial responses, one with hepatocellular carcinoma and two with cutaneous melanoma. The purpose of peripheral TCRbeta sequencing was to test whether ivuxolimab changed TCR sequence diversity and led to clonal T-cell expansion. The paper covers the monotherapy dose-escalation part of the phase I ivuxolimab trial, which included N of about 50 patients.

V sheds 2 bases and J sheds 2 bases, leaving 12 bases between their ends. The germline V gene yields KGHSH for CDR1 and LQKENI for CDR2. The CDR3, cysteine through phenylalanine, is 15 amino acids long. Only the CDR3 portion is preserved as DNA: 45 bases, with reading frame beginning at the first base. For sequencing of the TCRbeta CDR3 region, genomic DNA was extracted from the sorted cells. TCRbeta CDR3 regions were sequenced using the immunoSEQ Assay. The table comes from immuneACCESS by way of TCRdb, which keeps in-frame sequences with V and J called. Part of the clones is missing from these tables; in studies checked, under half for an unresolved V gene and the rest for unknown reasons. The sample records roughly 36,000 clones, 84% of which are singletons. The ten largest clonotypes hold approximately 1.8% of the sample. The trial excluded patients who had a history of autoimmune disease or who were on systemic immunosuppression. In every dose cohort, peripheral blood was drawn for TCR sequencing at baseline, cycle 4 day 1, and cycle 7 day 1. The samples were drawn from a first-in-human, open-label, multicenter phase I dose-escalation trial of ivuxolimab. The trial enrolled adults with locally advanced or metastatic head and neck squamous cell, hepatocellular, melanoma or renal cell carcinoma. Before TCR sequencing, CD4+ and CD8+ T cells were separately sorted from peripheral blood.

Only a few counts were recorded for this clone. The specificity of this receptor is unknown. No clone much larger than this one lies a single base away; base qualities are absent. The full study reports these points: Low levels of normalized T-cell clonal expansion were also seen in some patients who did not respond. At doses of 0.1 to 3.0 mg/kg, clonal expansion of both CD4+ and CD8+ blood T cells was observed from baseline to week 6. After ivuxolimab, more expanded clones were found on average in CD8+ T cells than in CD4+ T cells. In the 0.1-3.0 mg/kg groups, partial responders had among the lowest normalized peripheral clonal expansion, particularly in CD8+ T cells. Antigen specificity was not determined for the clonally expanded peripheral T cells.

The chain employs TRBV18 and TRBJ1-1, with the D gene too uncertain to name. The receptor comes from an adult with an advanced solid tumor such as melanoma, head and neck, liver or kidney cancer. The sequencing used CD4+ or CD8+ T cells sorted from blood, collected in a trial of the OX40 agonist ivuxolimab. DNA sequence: TGTGCCAGCTCACCAAGTGCCGGGCCCAACACTGAAGCTTTCTTT. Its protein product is CASSPSAGPNTEAFF.